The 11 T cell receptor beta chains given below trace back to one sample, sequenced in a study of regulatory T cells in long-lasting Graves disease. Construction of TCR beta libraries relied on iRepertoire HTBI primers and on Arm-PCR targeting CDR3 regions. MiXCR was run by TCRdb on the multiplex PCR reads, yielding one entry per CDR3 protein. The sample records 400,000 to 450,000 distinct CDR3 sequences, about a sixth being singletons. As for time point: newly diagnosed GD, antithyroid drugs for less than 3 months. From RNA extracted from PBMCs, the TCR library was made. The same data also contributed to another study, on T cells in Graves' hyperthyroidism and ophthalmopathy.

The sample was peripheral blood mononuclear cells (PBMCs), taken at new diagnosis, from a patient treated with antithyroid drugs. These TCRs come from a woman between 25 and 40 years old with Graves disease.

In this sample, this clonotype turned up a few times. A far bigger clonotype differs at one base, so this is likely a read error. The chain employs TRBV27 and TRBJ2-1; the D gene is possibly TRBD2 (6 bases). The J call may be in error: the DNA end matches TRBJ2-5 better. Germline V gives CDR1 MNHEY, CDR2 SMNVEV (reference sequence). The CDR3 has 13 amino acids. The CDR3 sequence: CASELIGGETQYF. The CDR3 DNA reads TGTGCCAGCGAACTTATCGGAGGGGAGACCCAGTACTTC.

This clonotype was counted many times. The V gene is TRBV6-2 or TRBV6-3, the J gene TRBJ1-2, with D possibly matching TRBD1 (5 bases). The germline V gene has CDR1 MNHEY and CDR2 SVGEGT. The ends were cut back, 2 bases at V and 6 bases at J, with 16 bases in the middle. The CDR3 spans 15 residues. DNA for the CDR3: TGTGCCAGCAGTTACCGGGGACCAGTGGGAGATGGCTACACCTTC. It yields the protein CASSYRGPVGDGYTF.

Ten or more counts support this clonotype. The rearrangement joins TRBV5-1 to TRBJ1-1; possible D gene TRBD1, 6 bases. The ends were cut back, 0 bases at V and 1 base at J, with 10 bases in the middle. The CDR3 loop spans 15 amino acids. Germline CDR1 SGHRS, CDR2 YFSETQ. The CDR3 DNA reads TGCGCCAGCAGCTTGGTGGGGGCCACGAACACTGAAGCTTTCTTT. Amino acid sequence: CASSLVGATNTEAFF.

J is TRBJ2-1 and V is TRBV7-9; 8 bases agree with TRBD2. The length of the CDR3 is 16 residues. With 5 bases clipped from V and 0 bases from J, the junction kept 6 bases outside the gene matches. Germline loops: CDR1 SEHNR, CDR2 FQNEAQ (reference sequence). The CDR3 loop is CASSPGGGSSYNEQFF. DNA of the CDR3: TGTGCCAGCAGCCCCGGCGGGGGGAGCTCCTACAATGAGCAGTTCTTC.

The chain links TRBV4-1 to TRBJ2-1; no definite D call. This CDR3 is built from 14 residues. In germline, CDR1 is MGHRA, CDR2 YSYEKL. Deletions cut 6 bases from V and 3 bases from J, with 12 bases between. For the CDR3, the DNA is TGCGCCAGCAGATCGACCAAACGCTACAATGAGCAGTTCTTC. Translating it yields CASRSTKRYNEQFF.

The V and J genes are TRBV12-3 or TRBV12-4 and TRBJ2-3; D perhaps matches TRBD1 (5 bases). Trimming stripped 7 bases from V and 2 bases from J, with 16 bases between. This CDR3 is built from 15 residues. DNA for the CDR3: TGTGCCAGCACTACTGTTAGGGGATTCACAGATACGCAGTATTTT. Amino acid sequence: CASTTVRGFTDTQYF.

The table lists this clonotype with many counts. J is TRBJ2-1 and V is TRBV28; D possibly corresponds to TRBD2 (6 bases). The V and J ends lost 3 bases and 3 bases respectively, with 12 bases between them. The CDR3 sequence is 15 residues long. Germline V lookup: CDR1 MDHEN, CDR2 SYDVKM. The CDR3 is CASSFGGTYYNEQFF. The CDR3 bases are TGTGCCAGCAGTTTCGGCGGGACTTACTACAATGAGCAGTTCTTC.

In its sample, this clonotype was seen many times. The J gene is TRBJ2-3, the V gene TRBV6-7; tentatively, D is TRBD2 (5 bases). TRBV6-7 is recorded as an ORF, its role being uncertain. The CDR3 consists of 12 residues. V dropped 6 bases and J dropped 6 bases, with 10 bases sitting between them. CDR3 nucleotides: TGTGCCAGCAGACCGTGGGAGGATACGCAGTATTTT. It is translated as CASRPWEDTQYF.

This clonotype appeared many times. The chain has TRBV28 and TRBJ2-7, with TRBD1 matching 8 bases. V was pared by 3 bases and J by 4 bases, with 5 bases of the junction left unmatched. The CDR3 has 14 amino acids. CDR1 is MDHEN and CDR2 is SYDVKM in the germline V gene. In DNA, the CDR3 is TGTGCCAGCAGTTTCAGGACAGGGAAATACGAGCAGTACTTC. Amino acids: CASSFRTGKYEQYF.

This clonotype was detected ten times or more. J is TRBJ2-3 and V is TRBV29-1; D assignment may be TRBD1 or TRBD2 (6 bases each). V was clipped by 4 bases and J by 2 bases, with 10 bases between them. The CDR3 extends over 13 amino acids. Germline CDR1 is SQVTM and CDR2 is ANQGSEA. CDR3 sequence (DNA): TGCAGCGTTGTGCGGGACAACACAGATACGCAGTATTTT. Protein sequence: CSVVRDNTDTQYF.

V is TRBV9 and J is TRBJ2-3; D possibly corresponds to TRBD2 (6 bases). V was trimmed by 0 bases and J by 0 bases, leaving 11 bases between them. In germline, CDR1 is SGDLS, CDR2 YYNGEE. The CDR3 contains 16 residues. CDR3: CASSVDLARSTDTQYF. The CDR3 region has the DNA TGTGCCAGCAGCGTAGATCTAGCGCGTAGCACAGATACGCAGTATTTT.